This TCR beta chain was identified in a study of CD8 T cells in Susac syndrome. The study's findings and limits: Regarding the TCR sequencing and HLA analysis, the study admitted that a relatively small number of individuals were involved.

CD8+ and CD4+ T cells from blood underwent TCR beta sequencing. While CD8+ and CD4+ T cells were isolated negatively, TEMRA cells were enriched by FACS. The CDR3 has 10 residues. The V and J ends lost 6 bases and 2 bases respectively, with 4 bases between them. Germline CDR1 reads DFQATT; CDR2 reads SNEGSKA (reference sequence). The authors reverse transcribed about 0.5 to 1 ug RNA with random hexamers. A multiplex approach, immunoSEQ multiplex PCR, amplified TCR beta CDR3 across 54 Vbeta and 13 Jbeta. TCRdb used MiXCR to reprocess the immunoSEQ multiplex PCR reads, holding one entry per CDR3 protein. Here the sample spans about 200,000 distinct CDR3 sequences, roughly 96% being singletons. In the case of this clonotype: Antigen specificity is unknown.

V is TRBV20-1 and J is TRBJ1-1; no firm D call. Sequenced: CD4+ T cells from PBMCs. The clonotype comes from a human donor in good health. The CDR3 sequence is CSADNTEAFF. The CDR3 DNA sequence: TGCAGTGCCGATAACACTGAAGCTTTCTTT.